The 25 T cell receptor beta chains below come from one sample, sequenced in a study of T cells after posttransplantation cyclophosphamide (dated by TCRdb to 2016 to 2018). Read against the paper, the sample's treatment or condition label means: high-dose cyclophosphamide on days +3 and +4 as single-agent GVHD prophylaxis. PTCy patients received busulfan and fludarabine conditioning, a related or unrelated marrow graft, and cyclophosphamide on days +3 and +4. The library was made by the immunoSEQ multiplex PCR assay. The table comes from immuneACCESS by way of TCRdb, which keeps in-frame sequences with V and J called. Part of the clones is missing from these tables; in studies checked, under half for an unresolved V gene and the rest for unknown reasons. In this sample the table shows about 1,500 clones, under 80% of which occur a single time. The ten biggest clones cover 33% of the sample. Source: PBMCs, taken more than 210 days after allogeneic stem cell transplant with posttransplant cyclophosphamide. The receptor source for this set is a female patient in her 60s who received an allogeneic stem cell transplant from an unrelated donor, was CMV-positive, and had acute GVHD only. Following transplantation, part of the T cell population may be supplied by the graft donor rather than the patient.

This chain joins TRBV5-1 and TRBJ2-2; 8 positions agree with TRBD2. The length of the CDR3 is 17 residues. V dropped 5 bases and J dropped 4; count of bases not matched to a gene: 13. Germline CDR1 is SGHRS and CDR2 is YFSETQ. The CDR3 is CASRPPRGLVFTGELFF. The DNA for the CDR3 is TGCGCCAGCAGACCGCCTCGGGGACTAGTTTTCACCGGGGAGCTGTTTTTT.

The rearrangement joins TRBV5-1 to TRBJ2-5; 7 nucleotides match TRBD1. Trimming took 1 base from V and 7 from J; bases not matched to a gene: 7. In germline, CDR1 is SGHRS, CDR2 YFSETQ. CDR3 length: 14 residues. For the CDR3, the DNA is TGCGCCAGCAGCTTGACAGGGGTGGAGGTGACCCAGTACTTC. This encodes CASSLTGVEVTQYF. Full variable domain (remainder filled in from reference TRBV5-1 and TRBJ2-5): KAGVTQTPRYLIKTRGQQVTLSCSPISGHRSVSWYQQTPGQGLQFLFEYFSETQRNKGNFPGRFSGRQFSNSRSEMNVSTLELGDSALYLCASSLTGVEVTQYFGPGTRLLVL.

The chain recombines TRBV11-3 with TRBJ2-3, with D possibly TRBD1 on 6 matching bases. This CDR3 is 15 amino acids long. Germline V lookup: CDR1 SGHNT, CDR2 YENEEA. V lost 5 bases and J lost 4, with 16 bases in between. The CDR3 nucleotides read TGTGCCAGCAGCCCCGGGGCAGGGGACGCAGATACGCAGTATTTT. Amino acid sequence: CASSPGAGDADTQYF.

V gene TRBV11-1 combines with J gene TRBJ1-1, with D perhaps TRBD1 (6 bases). The CDR3 has 14 amino acids. Germline CDR1 is SGHAT and CDR2 is FQDESV (reference sequence). Trimming pared 1 base from V and 4 bases from J, leaving 10 bases between. CDR3 coding DNA: TGTGCCAGCAGCTTAGTTGGACAGAGCACTGAAGCTTTCTTT. Translating gives CASSLVGQSTEAFF.

This chain uses TRBV7-3 with TRBJ2-1, with TRBD2 identical over 8 bases. V was clipped by 2 bases and J by 8 bases; unmatched bases: 11. The CDR3 has 16 amino acids. Germline V gene sequence: CDR1 SGHTA, CDR2 FQGTGA. CDR3 protein: CASSLPRPGGRDEQFF. CDR3 DNA sequence: TGTGCCAGCAGCTTACCCCGTCCGGGAGGGCGGGATGAGCAGTTCTTC.

The chain employs TRBV7-9 and TRBJ2-5; 7 bases are shared with TRBD1. The CDR3 is 14 amino acids. Germline CDR1 SEHNR, CDR2 FQNEAQ (reference sequence). The trim removed 5 bases at V and 2 bases at J, leaving 5 bases unmatched. CDR3 in DNA: TGTGCCAGCAGCCTCCGGGACAGACAAGAGACCCAGTACTTC. This codes for CASSLRDRQETQYF.

This chain links TRBV5-1 with TRBJ1-1, with D unresolved. CDR3 length equals 14 residues. Germline loops: CDR1 SGHRS, CDR2 YFSETQ. V dropped 0 bases and J dropped 4 bases, with 10 bases sitting between them. The CDR3 nucleotides read TGCGCCAGCAGCTTGGCCGAGAGGAGCACTGAAGCTTTCTTT. It is translated as CASSLAERSTEAFF. The full variable domain, in which reference TRBV5-1 and TRBJ1-1 provide the parts outside the CDR3, is KAGVTQTPRYLIKTRGQQVTLSCSPISGHRSVSWYQQTPGQGLQFLFEYFSETQRNKGNFPGRFSGRQFSNSRSEMNVSTLELGDSALYLCASSLAERSTEAFFGQGTRLTVV.

The rearrangement uses TRBV5-1 and TRBJ1-2; the match to TRBD1 covers 9 bases. V lost 2 bases to trimming and J lost 4 bases; unmatched junction nucleotides: 6. This CDR3 has 15 residues. Germline lookup yields CDR1 SGHRS and CDR2 YFSETQ. The CDR3 sequence: CASSFPGQGAYGYTF. CDR3 nucleotides: TGCGCCAGCAGCTTTCCGGGACAGGGTGCCTATGGCTACACCTTC. The whole variable domain, remainder taken from reference TRBV5-1 and TRBJ1-2, is KAGVTQTPRYLIKTRGQQVTLSCSPISGHRSVSWYQQTPGQGLQFLFEYFSETQRNKGNFPGRFSGRQFSNSRSEMNVSTLELGDSALYLCASSFPGQGAYGYTFGSGTRLTVV.

V gene TRBV7-3 combines with J gene TRBJ2-6; TRBD1 aligns across 11 bases. Per the germline V gene, CDR1 is SGHTA and CDR2 is FQGTGA. Germline trimming cut 0 bases from V and 3 bases from J; bases unmatched to any gene: 7. The CDR3 runs 19 residues. The CDR3 here is CASSLTSPDRGLGANVLTF. The CDR3 nucleotides are TGTGCCAGCAGCTTAACGTCCCCGGACAGGGGGCTTGGGGCCAACGTCCTGACTTTC.

The CDR3 here is CATSTPGQGARQPQHF. As DNA, the CDR3 is TGTGCCACCAGCACACCTGGACAGGGGGCGCGTCAGCCCCAGCATTTT. The rearrangement links TRBV15 to TRBJ1-5, with 11 bases matching TRBD1. This CDR3 has 16 amino acids. Germline V CDR1 and CDR2: LNHNV, YYDKDF (reference sequence). With 4 bases clipped from V and 6 bases from J, the junction kept 8 bases outside the gene matches. The variable domain in full, with the rest retrieved from reference TRBV15 and TRBJ1-5, is DAMVIQNPRYQVTQFGKPVTLSCSQTLNHNVMYWYQQKSSQAPKLLFHYYDKDFNNEADTPDNFQSRRPNTSFCFLDIRSPGLGDTAMYLCATSTPGQGARQPQHFGDGTRLSIL.

The V call is TRBV11-3, the J call TRBJ1-5; D may be TRBD1 (5 bases). V was pared by 2 bases and J by 0 bases, with 17 bases between. Germline-derived CDR1 and CDR2 are SGHNT and YENEEA. The CDR3 is made up of 18 amino acids. CDR3 region: CASSLTRWGVFSNQPQHF. Here the CDR3 DNA reads TGTGCCAGCAGCTTAACACGCTGGGGGGTTTTTAGCAATCAGCCCCAGCATTTT.

V is TRBV5-1 and J is TRBJ2-2, with 9 bases matching TRBD1. Losses at the gene ends were 6 bases for V and 5 bases for J; bases not matched to a gene: 8. Germline V CDR1 and CDR2: SGHRS, YFSETQ. This CDR3 is built from 15 residues. CDR3 region: CASTLNRGLTGELFF. In DNA, the CDR3 is TGCGCCAGCACCCTGAACAGGGGGCTAACCGGGGAGCTGTTTTTT.

This clone was seen once. The chain uses TRBV5-1 and TRBJ2-4; TRBD1 is a possible D gene (5 bases). The CDR3 totals 16 residues. The V end lost 0 bases, the J end lost 8 bases, and 18 bases lay between the germline ends. Germline V gives CDR1 SGHRS, CDR2 YFSETQ. The CDR3 sequence is CASSLVLRGRVDIQYF. For the CDR3, the DNA is TGCGCCAGCAGCTTGGTACTTAGGGGCAGGGTGGACATTCAGTACTTC.

V usage is TRBV19 and J usage is TRBJ2-1; D may be TRBD2 (7 bases). The germline CDR1 and CDR2 sequences are LNHDA and SQIVND (reference sequence). Trimming took 7 bases from V and 6 from J, leaving 13 bases between them. The CDR3 sequence is 13 residues long. The CDR3 nucleotides are TGTGCCAGTATGGGGGGGGGCCCCAATGAGCAGTTCTTC. Translation: CASMGGGPNEQFF.

The V call is TRBV2, the J call TRBJ2-1, with 13 bases fitting TRBD2. Unmatched junction bases numbered 10, after V lost 6 bases and J lost 2 bases. The CDR3 sequence is 18 residues long. Germline values: CDR1 SNHLY, CDR2 FYNNEI. The DNA of the CDR3 is TGTGCCAGCAGCCGACTAGCGGGGGGACACGTCACCTACAATGAGCAGTTCTTC. This encodes CASSRLAGGHVTYNEQFF.

The V and J genes are TRBV28 and TRBJ1-4; maybe TRBD1 (6 bases). V lost 5 bases and J lost 7, with 23 bases in between. Germline-derived CDR1 and CDR2 are MDHEN and SYDVKM. The CDR3 length is 17 residues. CDR3 in DNA: TGTGCCAGCAGTCGCCCGGACAGCCCACGACTGGGTGAAAAACTGTTTTTT. It specifies CASSRPDSPRLGEKLFF. The variable domain in full, completed from reference TRBV28 and TRBJ1-4, reads DVKVTQSSRYLVKRTGEKVFLECVQDMDHENMFWYRQDPGLGLRLIYFSYDVKMKEKGDIPEGYSVSREKKERFSLILESASTNQTSMYLCASSRPDSPRLGEKLFFGSGTQLSVL.

The V gene is TRBV5-1, the J gene TRBJ2-7; tentative D call: TRBD1 (6 bases). CDR3 length: 16 amino acids. Trimming stripped 0 bases from V and 1 base from J, with 14 bases between. Looked up from germline, CDR1 is SGHRS and CDR2 is YFSETQ. CDR3 coding DNA: TGCGCCAGCAGCTTGGCCTGGGCAGGGGTGTCCTACGAGCAGTACTTC. It yields the protein CASSLAWAGVSYEQYF.

The V gene is TRBV7-2, the J gene TRBJ2-7; D gene unclear. The CDR3 spans 14 residues. Trimming removed 1 base from V and 11 bases from J, with 18 bases in between. Germline CDR1 reads SGHTA; CDR2 reads FQGNSA. The CDR3 DNA reads TGTGCCAGCAGCTTAGAAGTCGTTGAGGCGTCTAAGTACTTC. As protein: CASSLEVVEASKYF.

This clone came up a few times. The chain couples TRBV7-9 to TRBJ2-4; D might be TRBD1 (6 bases). Trimming removed 5 bases at V and 7 bases at J, with 18 bases between. The germline CDR1 and CDR2 sequences are SEHNR and FQNEAQ (reference sequence). CDR3 length equals 15 residues. The CDR3 loop is CASSHDRPQLNIQYF. In DNA, the CDR3 is TGTGCCAGCAGCCATGACAGGCCCCAACTGAACATTCAGTACTTC. Filled out from reference TRBV7-9 and TRBJ2-4, the complete variable domain reads DTGVSQNPRHKITKRGQNVTFRCDPISEHNRLYWYRQTLGQGPEFLTYFQNEAQLEKSRLLSDRFSAERPKGSFSTLEIQRTEQGDSAMYLCASSHDRPQLNIQYFGAGTRLSVL.

The V call is TRBV6-1, the J call TRBJ2-2; 7 bases line up with TRBD2. The CDR3 is made up of 15 amino acids. Trimming took 1 base from V and 6 from J; bases not matched to a gene: 5. CDR1 and CDR2 from the germline V gene are MNHNS and SASEGT. As DNA, the CDR3 is TGTGCCAGCAGTGAAGTGGGAGGGCGTCCCGGGGAGCTGTTTTTT. It specifies CASSEVGGRPGELFF.

The rearrangement links TRBV27 to TRBJ2-1; TRBD2 agrees at 14 bases. V lost 2 bases to trimming and J lost 2 bases; unmatched junction nucleotides: 5. The CDR3 runs to 18 residues. The V gene's germline CDR1 is MNHEY and CDR2 SMNVEV (reference sequence). For the CDR3, the DNA is TGTGCCAGCAGTTTAAGGACTAGCGGGGGGCACCCCTACAATGAGCAGTTCTTC. As protein: CASSLRTSGGHPYNEQFF.

The CDR3 sequence: CASRRQGAFAEAFF. The DNA for the CDR3 is TGTGCCAGCCGCCGACAGGGGGCTTTCGCTGAAGCTTTCTTT. This chain connects TRBV6-5 to TRBJ1-1, with 10 bases identical to TRBD1. CDR3 length equals 14 residues. Trimming at V came to 8 bases and at J to 6 bases, leaving 9 bases not matched to a gene. Per germline, CDR1 MNHEY and CDR2 SVGAGI.

This clone occurred a few times. V usage is TRBV19 and J usage is TRBJ1-1; the match to TRBD1 covers 7 bases. Germline values: CDR1 LNHDA, CDR2 SQIVND (reference sequence). Trimming at V came to 10 bases and at J to 3 bases, leaving 8 bases not matched to a gene. The CDR3 contains 13 residues. CDR3 amino acids: CATNPGGYTEAFF. Here the CDR3 DNA reads TGTGCCACAAATCCAGGGGGGTACACTGAAGCTTTCTTT.

This clone was detected only once. This chain links TRBV28 with TRBJ1-5; perhaps TRBD1 as D (5 bases). Looked up from germline, CDR1 is MDHEN and CDR2 is SYDVKM. Trimming removed 5 bases from V and 6 bases from J, with 23 bases in between. The CDR3 covers 17 residues. Here the CDR3 DNA reads TGTGCCAGCAGTCCGATCCTACAGGCGATTACGGGTCAGCCCCAGCATTTT. Amino acid sequence: CASSPILQAITGQPQHF.

This rearrangement joins TRBV6-5 to TRBJ1-4; TRBD1 matches at 8 bases. The CDR3 has 16 residues. Germline V CDR1 and CDR2: MNHEY, SVGAGI. With 2 bases clipped from V and 3 bases from J, the junction kept 5 bases outside the gene matches. For the CDR3, the DNA is TGTGCCAGCAGTTACCTCGGACAGGGTTCTAATGAAAAACTGTTTTTT. It codes for CASSYLGQGSNEKLFF.